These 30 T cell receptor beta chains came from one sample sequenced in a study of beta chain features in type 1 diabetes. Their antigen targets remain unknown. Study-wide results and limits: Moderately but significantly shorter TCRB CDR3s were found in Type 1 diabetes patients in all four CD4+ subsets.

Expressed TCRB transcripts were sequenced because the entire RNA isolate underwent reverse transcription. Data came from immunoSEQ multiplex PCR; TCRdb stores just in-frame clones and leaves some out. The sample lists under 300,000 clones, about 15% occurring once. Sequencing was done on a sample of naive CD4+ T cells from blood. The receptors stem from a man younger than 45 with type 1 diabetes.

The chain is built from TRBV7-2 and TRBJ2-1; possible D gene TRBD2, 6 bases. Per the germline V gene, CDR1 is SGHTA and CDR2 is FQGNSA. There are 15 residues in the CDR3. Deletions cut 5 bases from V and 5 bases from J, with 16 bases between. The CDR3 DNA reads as TGTGCCAGCAGCCGGGACCCCTTAGCGGACAATGAGCAGTTCTTC. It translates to CASSRDPLADNEQFF.

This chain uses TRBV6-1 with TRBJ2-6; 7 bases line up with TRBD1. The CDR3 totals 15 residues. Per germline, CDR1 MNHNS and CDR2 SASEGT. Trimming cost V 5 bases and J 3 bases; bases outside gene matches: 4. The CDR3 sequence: CASSKQGYGANVLTF. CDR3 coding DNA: TGTGCCAGCAGTAAACAGGGGTATGGGGCCAACGTCCTGACTTTC.

The CDR3 loop reads CAWKRLGHGSYEQYF. The CDR3, as DNA: TGTGCCTGGAAACGGCTGGGACATGGCTCCTACGAGCAGTACTTC. This chain connects TRBV30 to TRBJ2-7; D might be TRBD1 (6 bases). Germline loops: CDR1 GTSNPN, CDR2 SVGIG (reference sequence). CDR3 length: 15 amino acids. Trimming left V 4 bases short and J 0 bases short, with 16 bases between.

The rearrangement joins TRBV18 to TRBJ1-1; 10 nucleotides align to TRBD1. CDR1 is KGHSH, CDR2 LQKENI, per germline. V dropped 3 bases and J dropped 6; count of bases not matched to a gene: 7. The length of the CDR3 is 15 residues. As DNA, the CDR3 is TGTGCCAGCTCACCCCGGGACAGGGGAGGGTCTGAAGCTTTCTTT. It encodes CASSPRDRGGSEAFF.

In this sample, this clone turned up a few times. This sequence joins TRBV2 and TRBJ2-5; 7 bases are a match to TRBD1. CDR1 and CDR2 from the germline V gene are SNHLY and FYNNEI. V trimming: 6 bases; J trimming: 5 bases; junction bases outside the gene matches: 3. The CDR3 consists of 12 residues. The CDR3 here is CASRDRAETQYF. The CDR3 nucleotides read TGTGCCAGCAGAGACAGGGCTGAGACCCAGTACTTC.

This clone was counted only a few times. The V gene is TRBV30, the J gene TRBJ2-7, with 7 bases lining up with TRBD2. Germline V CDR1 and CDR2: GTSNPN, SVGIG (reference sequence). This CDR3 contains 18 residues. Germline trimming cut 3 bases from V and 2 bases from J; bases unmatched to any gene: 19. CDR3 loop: CAWSPTGTIPGGAYEQYF. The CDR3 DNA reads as TGTGCCTGGAGCCCAACCGGGACTATCCCGGGGGGTGCCTACGAGCAGTACTTC.

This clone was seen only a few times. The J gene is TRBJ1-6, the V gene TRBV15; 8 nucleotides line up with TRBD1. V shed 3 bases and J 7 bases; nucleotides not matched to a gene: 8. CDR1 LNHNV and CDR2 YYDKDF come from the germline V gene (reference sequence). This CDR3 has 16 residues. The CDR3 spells CATSRSTGTGNSPLHF. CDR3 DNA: TGTGCCACCAGCAGGTCCACCGGGACAGGCAATTCACCCCTCCACTTT.

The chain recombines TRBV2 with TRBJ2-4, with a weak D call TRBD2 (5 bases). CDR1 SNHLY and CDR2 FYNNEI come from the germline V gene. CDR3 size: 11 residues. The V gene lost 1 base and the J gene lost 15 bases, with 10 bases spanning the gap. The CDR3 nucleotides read TGTGCCAGCAGTGAAGGGCGGGTTTGGTACTTC. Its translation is CASSEGRVWYF.

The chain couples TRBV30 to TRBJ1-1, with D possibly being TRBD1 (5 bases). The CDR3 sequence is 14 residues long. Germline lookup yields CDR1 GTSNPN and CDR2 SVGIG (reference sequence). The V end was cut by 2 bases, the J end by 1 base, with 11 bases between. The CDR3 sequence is CAWSRGSKNTEAFF. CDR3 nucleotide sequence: TGTGCCTGGAGTAGGGGCTCGAAGAACACTGAAGCTTTCTTT.

The CDR3 region is CASSGSGRAGEQYF. Written as DNA, the CDR3 is TGTGCCAGCAGCGGTAGCGGGAGGGCCGGAGAGCAGTACTTC. The chain has TRBV7-9 and TRBJ2-7, with 11 bases that match TRBD2. V dropped 5 bases and J dropped 7; count of bases not matched to a gene: 7. The CDR3 consists of 14 residues. Looked up from germline, CDR1 is SEHNR and CDR2 is FQNEAQ (reference sequence).

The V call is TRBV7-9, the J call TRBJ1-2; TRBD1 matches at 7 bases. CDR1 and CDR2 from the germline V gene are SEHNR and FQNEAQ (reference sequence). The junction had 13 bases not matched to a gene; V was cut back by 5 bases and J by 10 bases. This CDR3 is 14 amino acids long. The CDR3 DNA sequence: TGTGCCAGCAGCCCACAACAGGGGCTACTACTCTACACCTTC. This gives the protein CASSPQQGLLLYTF.

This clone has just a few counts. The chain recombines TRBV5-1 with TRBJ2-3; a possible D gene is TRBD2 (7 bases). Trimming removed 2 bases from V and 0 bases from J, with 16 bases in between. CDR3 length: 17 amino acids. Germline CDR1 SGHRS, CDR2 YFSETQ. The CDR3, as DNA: TGCGCCAGCAGCTTTGGATCGGGGGGCGGTAGCACAGATACGCAGTATTTT. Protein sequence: CASSFGSGGGSTDTQYF.

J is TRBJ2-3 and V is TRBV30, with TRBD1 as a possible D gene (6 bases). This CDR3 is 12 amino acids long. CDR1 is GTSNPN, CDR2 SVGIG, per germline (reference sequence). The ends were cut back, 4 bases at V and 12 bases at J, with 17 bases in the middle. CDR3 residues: CAWNRERGSQYF. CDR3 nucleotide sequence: TGTGCCTGGAATCGAGAGAGGGGGTCCCAGTATTTT. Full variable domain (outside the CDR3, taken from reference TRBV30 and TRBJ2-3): SQTIHQWPATLVQPVGSPLSLECTVEGTSNPNLYWYRQAAGRGLQLLFYSVGIGQISSEVPQNLSASRPQDRQFILSSKKLLLSDSGFYLCAWNRERGSQYFGPGTRLTVL.

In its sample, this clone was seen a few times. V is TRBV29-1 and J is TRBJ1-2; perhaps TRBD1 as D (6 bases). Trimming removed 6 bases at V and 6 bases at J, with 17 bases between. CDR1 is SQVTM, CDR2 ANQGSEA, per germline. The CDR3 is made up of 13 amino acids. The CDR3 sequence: CSVGVRGADGYTF. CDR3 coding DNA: TGCAGCGTCGGGGTCCGGGGGGCGGATGGCTACACCTTC.

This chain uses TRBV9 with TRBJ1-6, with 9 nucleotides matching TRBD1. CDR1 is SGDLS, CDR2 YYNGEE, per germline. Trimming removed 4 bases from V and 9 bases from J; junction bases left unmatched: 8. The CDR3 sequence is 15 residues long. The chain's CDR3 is CASSRGDRESSPLHF. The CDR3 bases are TGTGCCAGCAGCCGAGGGGACAGGGAAAGTTCACCCCTCCACTTT. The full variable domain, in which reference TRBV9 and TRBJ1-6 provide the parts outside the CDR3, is DSGVTQTPKHLITATGQRVTLRCSPRSGDLSVYWYQQSLDQGLQFLIQYYNGEERAKGNILERFSAQQFPDLHSELNLSSLELGDSALYFCASSRGDRESSPLHFGNGTRLTVT.

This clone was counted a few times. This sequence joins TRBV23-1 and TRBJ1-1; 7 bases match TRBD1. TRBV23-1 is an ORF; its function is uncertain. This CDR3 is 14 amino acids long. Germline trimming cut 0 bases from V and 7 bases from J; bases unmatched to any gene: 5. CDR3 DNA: TGCGCCAGCAGTCAATCGAGAGGGGGCAGTGAAGCTTTCTTT. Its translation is CASSQSRGGSEAFF.

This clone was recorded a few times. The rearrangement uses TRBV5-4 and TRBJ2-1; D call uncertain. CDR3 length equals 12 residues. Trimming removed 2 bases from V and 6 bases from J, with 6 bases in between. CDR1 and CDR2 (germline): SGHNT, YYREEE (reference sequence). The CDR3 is CASSFYRNEQFF. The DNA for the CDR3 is TGTGCCAGCAGCTTCTACCGCAATGAGCAGTTCTTC.

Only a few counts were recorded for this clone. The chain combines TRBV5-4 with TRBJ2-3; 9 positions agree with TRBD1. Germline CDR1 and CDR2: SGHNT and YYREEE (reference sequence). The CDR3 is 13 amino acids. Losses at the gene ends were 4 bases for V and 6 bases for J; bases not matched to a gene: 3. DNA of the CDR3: TGTGCCAGCAGCGGGACAGGGCCCGATACGCAGTATTTT. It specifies CASSGTGPDTQYF.

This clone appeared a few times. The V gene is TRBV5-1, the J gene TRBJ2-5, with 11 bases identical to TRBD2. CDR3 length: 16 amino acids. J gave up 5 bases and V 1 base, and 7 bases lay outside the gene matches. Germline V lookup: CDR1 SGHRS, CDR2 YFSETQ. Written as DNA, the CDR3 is TGCGCCAGCAGCTTGCGACTAGCGGGGAGTGGGGAGACCCAGTACTTC. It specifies CASSLRLAGSGETQYF.

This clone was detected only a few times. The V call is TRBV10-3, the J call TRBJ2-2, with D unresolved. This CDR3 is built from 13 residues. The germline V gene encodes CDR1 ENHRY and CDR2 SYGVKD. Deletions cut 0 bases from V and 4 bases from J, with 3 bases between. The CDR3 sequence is CAISESSTGELFF. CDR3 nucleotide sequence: TGTGCCATCAGTGAGTCGAGCACCGGGGAGCTGTTTTTT.

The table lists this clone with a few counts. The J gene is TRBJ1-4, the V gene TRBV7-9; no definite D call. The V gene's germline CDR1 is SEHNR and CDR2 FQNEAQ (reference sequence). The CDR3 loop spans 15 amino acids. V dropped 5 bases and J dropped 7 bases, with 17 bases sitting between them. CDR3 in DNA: TGTGCCAGCAGCGTTGGAGGGAGTTCGAGTGAAAAACTGTTTTTT. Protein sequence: CASSVGGSSSEKLFF.

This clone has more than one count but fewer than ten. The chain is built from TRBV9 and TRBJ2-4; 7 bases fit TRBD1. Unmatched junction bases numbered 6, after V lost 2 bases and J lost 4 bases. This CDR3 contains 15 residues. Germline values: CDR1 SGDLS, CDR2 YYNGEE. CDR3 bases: TGTGCCAGCAGCGTCACACAGGGGAATAAAAACATTCAGTACTTC. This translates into CASSVTQGNKNIQYF.

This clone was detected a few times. The DNA for the CDR3 is TGTGCCATCAGTGAGTCGGGACTAGCGGGGCTCGAGCAGTACTTC. It yields the protein CAISESGLAGLEQYF. The chain combines TRBV10-3 with TRBJ2-7; TRBD2 matches 13 bases. The CDR3 is made up of 15 amino acids. Germline V CDR1 and CDR2: ENHRY, SYGVKD. Trimming cost V 0 bases and J 6 bases; bases outside gene matches: 2.

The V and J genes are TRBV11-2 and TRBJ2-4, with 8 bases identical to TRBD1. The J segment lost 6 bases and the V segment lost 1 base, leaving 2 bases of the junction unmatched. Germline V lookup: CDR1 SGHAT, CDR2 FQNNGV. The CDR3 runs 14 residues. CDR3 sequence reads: CASSLAQGANIQYF. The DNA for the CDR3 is TGTGCCAGCAGCTTAGCCCAGGGGGCAAACATTCAGTACTTC.

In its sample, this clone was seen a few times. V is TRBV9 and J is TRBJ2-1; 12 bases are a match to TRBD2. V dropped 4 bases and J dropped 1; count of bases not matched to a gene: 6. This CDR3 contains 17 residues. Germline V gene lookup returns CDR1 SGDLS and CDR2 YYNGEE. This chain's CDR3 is CASSPRGTSGSYNEQFF. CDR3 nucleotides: TGTGCCAGCAGCCCAAGAGGGACTAGCGGGTCCTACAATGAGCAGTTCTTC.

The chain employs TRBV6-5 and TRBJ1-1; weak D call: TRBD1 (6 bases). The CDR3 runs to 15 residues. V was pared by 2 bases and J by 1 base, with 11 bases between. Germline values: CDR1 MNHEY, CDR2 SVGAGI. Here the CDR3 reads CASSYDGQKNTEAFF. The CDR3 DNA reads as TGTGCCAGCAGTTACGATGGACAGAAGAACACTGAAGCTTTCTTT.

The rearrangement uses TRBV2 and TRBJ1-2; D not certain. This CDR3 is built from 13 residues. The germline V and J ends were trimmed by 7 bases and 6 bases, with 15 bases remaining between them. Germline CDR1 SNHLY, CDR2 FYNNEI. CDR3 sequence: CASNTDWNHGYTF. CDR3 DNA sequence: TGTGCCAGCAATACGGACTGGAACCATGGCTACACCTTC.

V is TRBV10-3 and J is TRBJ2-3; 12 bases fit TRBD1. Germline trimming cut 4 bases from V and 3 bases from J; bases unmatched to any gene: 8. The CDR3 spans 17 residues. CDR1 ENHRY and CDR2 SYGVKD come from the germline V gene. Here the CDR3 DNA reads TGTGCCATCAGTGCTCCCGGGACAGGGGGCCTAACAGATACGCAGTATTTT. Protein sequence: CAISAPGTGGLTDTQYF.

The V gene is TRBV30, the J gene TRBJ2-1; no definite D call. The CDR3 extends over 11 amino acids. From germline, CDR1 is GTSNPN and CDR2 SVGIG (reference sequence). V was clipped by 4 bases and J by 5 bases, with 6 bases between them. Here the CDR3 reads CAWIGNNEQFF. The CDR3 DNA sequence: TGTGCCTGGATCGGTAACAATGAGCAGTTCTTC.

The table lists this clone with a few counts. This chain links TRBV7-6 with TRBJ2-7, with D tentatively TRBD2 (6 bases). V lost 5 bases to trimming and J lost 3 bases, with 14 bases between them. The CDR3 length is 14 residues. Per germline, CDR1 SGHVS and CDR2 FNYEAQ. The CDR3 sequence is CASSPSGGGYEQYF. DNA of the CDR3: TGTGCCAGCAGCCCGAGTGGGGGAGGCTACGAGCAGTACTTC.